This passage covers 20 T cell receptor beta chains from one sample sequenced in a study of blood T cell repertoires in COVID-19. Clones were sequenced by immunoSEQ multiplex PCR, and TCRdb holds only the in-frame ones, with some missing. The sample holds roughly 250,000 clones, approximately 90% seen once. The source material was PBMCs or T cells enriched from blood (not recorded which). These receptors were taken from a woman in her 40s with acute COVID-19.

The V gene is TRBV28, the J gene TRBJ2-5; D possibly corresponds to TRBD1 (7 bases). Germline-derived CDR1 and CDR2 are MDHEN and SYDVKM. There are 14 residues in the CDR3. The ends were cut back, 7 bases at V and 5 bases at J, with 17 bases in the middle. CDR3 sequence reads: CASNQLRGDETQYF. The CDR3 nucleotides read TGTGCCAGCAACCAACTCAGGGGGGACGAGACCCAGTACTTC.

The rearrangement uses TRBV7-8 and TRBJ1-1, with D perhaps TRBD1 (5 bases). V dropped 4 bases and J dropped 4 bases, with 19 bases sitting between them. The CDR3 totals 16 residues. Germline V gene lookup returns CDR1 SGHVS and CDR2 FQNEAQ. In DNA form, the CDR3 reads TGTGCCAGCAGCTCTTCATTGACCCTGGGGCCCACTGAAGCTTTCTTT. This encodes CASSSSLTLGPTEAFF.

The genes are TRBV28 and TRBJ1-5, with unresolved D. Trimming removed 0 bases from V and 0 bases from J, with 6 bases in between. In germline, CDR1 is MDHEN, CDR2 SYDVKM. The CDR3 is 15 amino acids. The CDR3 protein is CASSLWTLSNQPQHF. The CDR3 bases are TGTGCCAGCAGTTTATGGACACTTAGCAATCAGCCCCAGCATTTT. The full variable domain, with the rest looked up from reference TRBV28 and TRBJ1-5, is DVKVTQSSRYLVKRTGEKVFLECVQDMDHENMFWYRQDPGLGLRLIYFSYDVKMKEKGDIPEGYSVSREKKERFSLILESASTNQTSMYLCASSLWTLSNQPQHFGDGTRLSIL.

This rearrangement joins TRBV12-3 or TRBV12-4 to TRBJ2-1; 7 bases fit TRBD2. With V trimmed by 5 bases and J by 7 bases, 5 bases remained unmatched. CDR3 length: 13 residues. The CDR3 coding sequence is TGTGCCAGCAGTCTCCTGGGGGGGAATGAGCAGTTCTTC. Its translation: CASSLLGGNEQFF.

V gene TRBV15 combines with J gene TRBJ2-4; no firm D call. This CDR3 has 14 residues. Trimming cost V 1 base and J 7 bases, with 11 bases left between them. Germline CDR1 is LNHNV and CDR2 is YYDKDF (reference sequence). This CDR3 is CATSRAPELNIQYF. CDR3 sequence (DNA): TGTGCCACCAGCAGAGCCCCCGAGTTGAACATTCAGTACTTC. The variable domain in full, completed from reference TRBV15 and TRBJ2-4, reads DAMVIQNPRYQVTQFGKPVTLSCSQTLNHNVMYWYQQKSSQAPKLLFHYYDKDFNNEADTPDNFQSRRPNTSFCFLDIRSPGLGDTAMYLCATSRAPELNIQYFGAGTRLSVL.

The chain uses TRBV6-1 and TRBJ1-6, with D perhaps TRBD1 (6 bases). Trimming cost V 0 bases and J 6 bases, with 9 bases left between them. CDR1 MNHNS and CDR2 SASEGT come from the germline V gene. This CDR3 region has 15 residues. CDR3 in amino acids: CASSEATGVNSPLHF. CDR3 DNA: TGTGCCAGCAGTGAAGCGACAGGAGTTAATTCACCCCTCCACTTT.

The chain is built from TRBV21-1 and TRBJ2-1; TRBD2 is the table's D call and was not checked against the DNA. TRBV21-1 is a documented pseudogene. CDR3 size: 13 residues. This CDR3 reads CASGTSAYNEQFF. The CDR3 nucleotides are TGTGCCAGCGGGACTAGCGCCTACAATGAGCAGTTCTTC.

V and J are TRBV28 and TRBJ2-7; 9 bases agree with TRBD1. The CDR3 length is 15 residues. V dropped 4 bases and J dropped 2; count of bases not matched to a gene: 6. Per the germline V gene, CDR1 is MDHEN and CDR2 is SYDVKM. DNA for the CDR3: TGTGCCAGCAGTTCGCCGGGACAGGGAACCTACGAGCAGTACTTC. Translating gives CASSSPGQGTYEQYF.

J is TRBJ1-4 and V is TRBV5-1, with 10 positions matching TRBD1. Germline values: CDR1 SGHRS, CDR2 YFSETQ. The ends lost 3 bases at V and 8 bases at J; junction bases unmatched: 7. CDR3 length equals 15 residues. The CDR3 spells CASSWGTGAEEKLFF. DNA for the CDR3: TGCGCCAGCAGCTGGGGGACAGGGGCGGAGGAAAAACTGTTTTTT.

The chain recombines TRBV3-1 (or the pseudogene TRBV3-2) with TRBJ1-6; 8 bases map to TRBD1. The CDR3 contains 15 residues. The V and J ends lost 5 bases and 9 bases, in that order; junction bases with no gene match: 9. In germline, CDR1 is LGHDT, CDR2 YNNKEL (reference sequence). The CDR3 sequence: CASSDRDRFFSPLHF. DNA of the CDR3: TGTGCCAGCAGCGACCGGGACAGGTTTTTTTCACCCCTCCACTTT.

J is TRBJ2-2 and V is TRBV27; 7 bases match TRBD1. J was trimmed by 3 bases and V by 5 bases; bases with no gene match: 6. CDR3 size: 15 residues. Germline V CDR1 and CDR2: MNHEY, SMNVEV (reference sequence). This chain's CDR3 is CASSPGQEYTGELFF. The CDR3 DNA reads TGTGCCAGCAGTCCCGGACAGGAGTACACCGGGGAGCTGTTTTTT.

CDR3 nucleotides: TGTGCCAGCTCACCCAACCCAGGGAACACAGATACGCAGTATTTT. Translating it yields CASSPNPGNTDTQYF. This rearrangement joins TRBV18 to TRBJ2-3; D possibly corresponds to TRBD1 (5 bases). Germline-derived CDR1 and CDR2 are KGHSH and LQKENI. There are 15 residues in the CDR3. Trimming cost V 3 bases and J 2 bases, with 12 bases left between them.

This chain links TRBV6-5 with TRBJ1-2; D is unresolved. CDR3 length equals 14 residues. Germline V CDR1 and CDR2: MNHEY, SVGAGI. The ends were cut back, 0 bases at V and 2 bases at J, with 7 bases in the middle. The CDR3 reads CASSYSRWNYGYTF. The CDR3 DNA reads as TGTGCCAGCAGTTACTCGAGGTGGAACTATGGCTACACCTTC.

This rearrangement joins TRBV19 to TRBJ1-6; D remains unclear. The length of the CDR3 is 16 residues. The V gene's germline CDR1 is LNHDA and CDR2 SQIVND (reference sequence). V was trimmed by 4 bases and J by 0 bases, leaving 10 bases between them. The CDR3 DNA sequence: TGTGCCAGTAGTAAGGAGCGGGGCTCCTATAATTCACCCCTCCACTTT. This translates into CASSKERGSYNSPLHF.

The V and J genes are TRBV18 and TRBJ1-2, with 9 nucleotides matching TRBD1. CDR1 and CDR2 (germline): KGHSH, LQKENI. The CDR3 has 15 amino acids. The V gene end was trimmed by 3 bases and the J gene end by 4 bases; junction bases not matched to a gene: 6. CDR3 amino acids: CASSPTGTGPYGYTF. CDR3 in DNA: TGTGCCAGCTCACCGACAGGGACAGGGCCCTATGGCTACACCTTC.

The chain joins TRBV9 to TRBJ2-1; D unclear. CDR1 is SGDLS, CDR2 YYNGEE, per germline. This CDR3 is 15 amino acids long. The V gene lost 0 bases and the J gene lost 5 bases, with 12 bases spanning the gap. The chain's CDR3 is CASSVDAITHNEQFF. CDR3 nucleotides: TGTGCCAGCAGCGTAGACGCTATCACCCACAATGAGCAGTTCTTC.

The chain combines TRBV2 with TRBJ2-1; 9 bases fit TRBD2. Germline V lookup: CDR1 SNHLY, CDR2 FYNNEI. Losses at the gene ends were 4 bases for V and 10 bases for J; bases not matched to a gene: 8. The length of the CDR3 is 14 residues. The CDR3 nucleotides are TGTGCCAGCAGTGCCGGACTAGCGCTCTTGGAGCAGTTCTTC. It codes for CASSAGLALLEQFF.

This clone was seen once. The rearrangement joins TRBV15 to TRBJ2-4; possible D gene TRBD2, 6 bases. V shed 1 base and J shed 0 bases, with 10 bases lying between them. The CDR3 length is 16 residues. Germline loops: CDR1 LNHNV, CDR2 YYDKDF (reference sequence). The CDR3 is CATSRATEGAKNIQYF. The CDR3 nucleotides read TGTGCCACCAGCAGAGCAACGGAGGGAGCCAAAAACATTCAGTACTTC.

V usage is TRBV9 and J usage is TRBJ2-2, with a possible D match to TRBD2 (7 bases). Germline CDR1 reads SGDLS; CDR2 reads YYNGEE. The CDR3 is made up of 15 amino acids. Trimming took 6 bases from V and 4 from J, leaving 16 bases between them. In DNA, the CDR3 is TGTGCCAGCACTATCGGGGGGCAGAGCACCGGGGAGCTGTTTTTT. This gives the protein CASTIGGQSTGELFF.

This clone was observed a handful of times. The chain employs TRBV19 and TRBJ2-3; D is unresolved. The germline V gene has CDR1 LNHDA and CDR2 SQIVND (reference sequence). CDR3 length: 15 residues. Trimming left V 10 bases short and J 2 bases short, with 19 bases between. CDR3 in amino acids: CATQPHDTFTDTQYF. In DNA form, the CDR3 reads TGTGCCACCCAACCCCATGACACCTTCACAGATACGCAGTATTTT.